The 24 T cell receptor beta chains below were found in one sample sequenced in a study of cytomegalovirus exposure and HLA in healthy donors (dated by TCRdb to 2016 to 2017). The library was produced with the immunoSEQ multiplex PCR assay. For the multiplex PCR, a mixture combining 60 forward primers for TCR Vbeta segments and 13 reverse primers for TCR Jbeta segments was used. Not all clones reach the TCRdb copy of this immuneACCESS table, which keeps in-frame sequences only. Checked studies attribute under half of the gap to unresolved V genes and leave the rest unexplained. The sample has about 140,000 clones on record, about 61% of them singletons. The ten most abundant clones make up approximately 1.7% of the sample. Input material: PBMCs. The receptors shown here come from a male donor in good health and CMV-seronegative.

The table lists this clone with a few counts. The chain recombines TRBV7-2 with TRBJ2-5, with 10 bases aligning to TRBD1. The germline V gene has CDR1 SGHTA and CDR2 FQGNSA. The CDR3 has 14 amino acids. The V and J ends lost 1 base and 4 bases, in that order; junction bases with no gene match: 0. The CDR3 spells CASSLGTGGETQYF. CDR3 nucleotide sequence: TGTGCCAGCAGCTTAGGGACAGGGGGAGAGACCCAGTACTTC.

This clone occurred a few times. DNA for the CDR3: TGTGCCAGCAGTGTACAGGGGGACACTGAAGCTTTCTTT. It specifies CASSVQGDTEAFF. The V gene is TRBV7-3, the J gene TRBJ1-1; 8 nucleotides align to TRBD1. The CDR3 has 13 residues. V shed 6 bases and J 3 bases; nucleotides not matched to a gene: 3. From germline, CDR1 is SGHTA and CDR2 FQGTGA.

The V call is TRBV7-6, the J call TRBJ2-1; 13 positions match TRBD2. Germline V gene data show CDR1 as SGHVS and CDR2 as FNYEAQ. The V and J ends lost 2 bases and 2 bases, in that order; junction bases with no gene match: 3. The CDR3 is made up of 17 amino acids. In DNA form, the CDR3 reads TGTGCCAGCAGCTTAAACGGACTAGCGGGGGCCTACAATGAGCAGTTCTTC. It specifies CASSLNGLAGAYNEQFF.

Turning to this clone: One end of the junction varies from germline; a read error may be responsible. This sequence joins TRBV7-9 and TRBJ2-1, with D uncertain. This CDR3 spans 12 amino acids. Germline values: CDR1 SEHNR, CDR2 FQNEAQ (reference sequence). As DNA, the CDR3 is TGTGCCAGCAGCTTAGGTGTCCCGGTCCCGATCTTC. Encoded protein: CASSLGVPVPIF.

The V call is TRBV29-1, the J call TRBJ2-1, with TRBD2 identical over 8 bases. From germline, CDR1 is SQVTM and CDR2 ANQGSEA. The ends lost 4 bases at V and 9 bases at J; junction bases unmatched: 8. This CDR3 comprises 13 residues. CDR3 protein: CSVVTGGRGEQFF. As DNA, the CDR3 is TGCAGCGTTGTTACGGGGGGGCGGGGTGAGCAGTTCTTC.

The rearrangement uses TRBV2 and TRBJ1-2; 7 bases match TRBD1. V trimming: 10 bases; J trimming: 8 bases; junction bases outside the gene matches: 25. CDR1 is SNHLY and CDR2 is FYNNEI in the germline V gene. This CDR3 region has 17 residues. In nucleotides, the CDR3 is TGTGCCACCCTGAACAGGGGTTATGGTCAGTTTAGTAAGGGCTACACCTTC. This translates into CATLNRGYGQFSKGYTF.

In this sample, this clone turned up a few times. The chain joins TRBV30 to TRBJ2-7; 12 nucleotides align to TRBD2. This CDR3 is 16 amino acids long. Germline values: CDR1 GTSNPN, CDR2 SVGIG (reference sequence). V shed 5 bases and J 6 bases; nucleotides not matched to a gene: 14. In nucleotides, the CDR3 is TGTGCCTGGGCGCCACTAGCGGGGGGTTTTCGCTGCGAGCAGTACTTC. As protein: CAWAPLAGGFRCEQYF.

The CDR3 DNA is TGTGCCAGCAGCCAAGGAGGCTTGGAAGGCTATGGCTACACCTTC. It yields the protein CASSQGGLEGYGYTF. V is TRBV14 and J is TRBJ1-2; D gene ambiguous. Germline CDR1 is SGHDN and CDR2 is FVKESK. Trimming left V 1 base short and J 4 bases short, with 13 bases between. This CDR3 comprises 15 residues. The whole variable domain, remainder taken from reference TRBV14 and TRBJ1-2, is EAGVTQFPSHSVIEKGQTVTLRCDPISGHDNLYWYRRVMGKEIKFLLHFVKESKQDESGMPNNRFLAERTGGTYSTLKVQPAELEDSGVYFCASSQGGLEGYGYTFGSGTRLTVV.

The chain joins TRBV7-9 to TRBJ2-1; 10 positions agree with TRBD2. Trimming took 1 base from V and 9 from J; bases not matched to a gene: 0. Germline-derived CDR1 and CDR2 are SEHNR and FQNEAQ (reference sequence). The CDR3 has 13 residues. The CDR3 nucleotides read TGTGCCAGCAGCTTAGGACTAGCGGGTGAGCAGTTCTTC. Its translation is CASSLGLAGEQFF.

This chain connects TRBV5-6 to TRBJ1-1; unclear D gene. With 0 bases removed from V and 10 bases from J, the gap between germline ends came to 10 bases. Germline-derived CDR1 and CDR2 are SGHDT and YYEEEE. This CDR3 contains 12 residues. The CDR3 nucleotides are TGTGCCAGCAGCTTGGTGTCTACTAGAGCTTTCTTT. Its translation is CASSLVSTRAFF.

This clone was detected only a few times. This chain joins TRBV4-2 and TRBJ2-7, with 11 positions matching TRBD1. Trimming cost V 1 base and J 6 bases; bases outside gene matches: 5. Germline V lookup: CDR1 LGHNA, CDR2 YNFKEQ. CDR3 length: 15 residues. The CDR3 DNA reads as TGTGCCAGCAGCCAAGTTAGGACAGGGGGCGCCGAGCAGTACTTC. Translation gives CASSQVRTGGAEQYF.

The CDR3 here is CAWINNMNTEAFF. CDR3 nucleotides: TGTGCCTGGATCAACAACATGAACACTGAAGCTTTCTTT. The chain is built from TRBV30 and TRBJ1-1; D gene ambiguous. V was trimmed by 4 bases and J by 0 bases, leaving 9 bases between them. There are 13 residues in the CDR3. From germline, CDR1 is GTSNPN and CDR2 SVGIG (reference sequence).

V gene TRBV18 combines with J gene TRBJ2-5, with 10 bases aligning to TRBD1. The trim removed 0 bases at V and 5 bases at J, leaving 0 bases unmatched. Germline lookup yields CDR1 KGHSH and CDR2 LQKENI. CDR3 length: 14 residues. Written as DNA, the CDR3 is TGTGCCAGCTCACCACCGACAGGGGGCGAGACCCAGTACTTC. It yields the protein CASSPPTGGETQYF.

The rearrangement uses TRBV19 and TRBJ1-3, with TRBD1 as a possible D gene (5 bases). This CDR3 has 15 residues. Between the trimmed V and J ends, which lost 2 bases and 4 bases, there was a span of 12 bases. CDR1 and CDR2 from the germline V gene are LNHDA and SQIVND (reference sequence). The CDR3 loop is CASSIPGIHGNTIYF. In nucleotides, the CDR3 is TGTGCCAGTAGTATACCAGGGATTCACGGAAACACCATATATTTT.

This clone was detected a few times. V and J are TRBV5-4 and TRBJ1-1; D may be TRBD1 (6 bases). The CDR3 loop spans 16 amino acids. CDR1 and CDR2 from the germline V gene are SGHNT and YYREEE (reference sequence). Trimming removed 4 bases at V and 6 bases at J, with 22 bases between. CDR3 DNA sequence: TGTGCCAGCAGCGGGGCCCCGGGGGGGCGCGGCCCTGAAGCTTTCTTT. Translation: CASSGAPGGRGPEAFF.

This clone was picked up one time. In nucleotides, the CDR3 is TGCGCCAGCAGCTTCGGGGGAGGTGGAAACACCATATATTTT. Translated, it gives CASSFGGGGNTIYF. This sequence joins TRBV5-1 and TRBJ1-3; TRBD1 is a possible D gene (5 bases). The germline CDR1 and CDR2 sequences are SGHRS and YFSETQ. The V end lost 2 bases, the J end lost 3 bases, and 9 bases lay between the germline ends. There are 14 residues in the CDR3.

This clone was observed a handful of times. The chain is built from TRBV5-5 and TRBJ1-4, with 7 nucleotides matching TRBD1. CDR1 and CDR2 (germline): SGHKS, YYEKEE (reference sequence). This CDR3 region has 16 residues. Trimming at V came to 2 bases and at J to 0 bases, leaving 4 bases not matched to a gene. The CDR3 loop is CASSFGDSPTNEKLFF. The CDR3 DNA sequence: TGTGCCAGCAGCTTTGGGGACAGCCCAACTAATGAAAAACTGTTTTTT.

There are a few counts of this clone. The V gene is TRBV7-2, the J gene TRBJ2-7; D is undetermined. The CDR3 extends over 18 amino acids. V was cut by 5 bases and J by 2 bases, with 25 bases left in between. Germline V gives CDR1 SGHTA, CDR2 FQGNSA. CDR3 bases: TGTGCCAGCAGCCCCAGCGTGCCAAGCCTGGTTCAGCCCTACGAGCAGTACTTC. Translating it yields CASSPSVPSLVQPYEQYF.

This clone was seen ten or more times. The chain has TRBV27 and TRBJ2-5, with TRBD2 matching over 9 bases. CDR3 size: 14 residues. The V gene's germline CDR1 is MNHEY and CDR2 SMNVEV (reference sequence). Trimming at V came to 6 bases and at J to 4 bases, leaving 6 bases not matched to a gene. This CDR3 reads CASRRGGFRETQYF. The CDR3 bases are TGTGCCAGCAGGCGGGGGGGCTTTCGAGAGACCCAGTACTTC.

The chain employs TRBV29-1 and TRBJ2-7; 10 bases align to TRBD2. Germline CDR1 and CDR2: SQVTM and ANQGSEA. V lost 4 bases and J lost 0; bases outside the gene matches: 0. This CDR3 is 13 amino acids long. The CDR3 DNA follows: TGCAGCGTTGGGACTAGCGGCTCCTACGAGCAGTACTTC. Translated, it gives CSVGTSGSYEQYF.

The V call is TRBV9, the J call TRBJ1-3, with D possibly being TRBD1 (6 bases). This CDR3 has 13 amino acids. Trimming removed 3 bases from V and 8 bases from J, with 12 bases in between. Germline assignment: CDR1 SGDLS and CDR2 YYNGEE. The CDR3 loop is CASSAGQFDTIYF. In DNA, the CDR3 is TGTGCCAGCAGCGCAGGACAGTTTGACACCATATATTTT.

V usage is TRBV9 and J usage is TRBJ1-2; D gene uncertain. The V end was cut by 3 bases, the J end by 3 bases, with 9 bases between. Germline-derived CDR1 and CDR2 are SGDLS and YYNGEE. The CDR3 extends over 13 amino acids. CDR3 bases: TGTGCCAGCAGCGGCGGAATTTACTATGGCTACACCTTC. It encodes CASSGGIYYGYTF.

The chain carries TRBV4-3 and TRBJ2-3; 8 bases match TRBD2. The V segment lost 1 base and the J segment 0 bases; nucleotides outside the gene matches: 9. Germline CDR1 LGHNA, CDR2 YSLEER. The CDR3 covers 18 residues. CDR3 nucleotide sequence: TGCGCCAGCAGCCAAGCCTTCTCTACTAGCGGTAGCACAGATACGCAGTATTTT. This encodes CASSQAFSTSGSTDTQYF.

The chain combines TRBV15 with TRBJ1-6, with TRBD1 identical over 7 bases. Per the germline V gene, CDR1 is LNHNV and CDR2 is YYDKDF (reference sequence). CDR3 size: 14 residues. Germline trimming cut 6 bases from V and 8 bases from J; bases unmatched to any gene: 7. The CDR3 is CATSRQGRDSPLHF. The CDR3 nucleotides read TGTGCCACCAGTAGACAGGGTCGCGATTCACCCCTCCACTTT.